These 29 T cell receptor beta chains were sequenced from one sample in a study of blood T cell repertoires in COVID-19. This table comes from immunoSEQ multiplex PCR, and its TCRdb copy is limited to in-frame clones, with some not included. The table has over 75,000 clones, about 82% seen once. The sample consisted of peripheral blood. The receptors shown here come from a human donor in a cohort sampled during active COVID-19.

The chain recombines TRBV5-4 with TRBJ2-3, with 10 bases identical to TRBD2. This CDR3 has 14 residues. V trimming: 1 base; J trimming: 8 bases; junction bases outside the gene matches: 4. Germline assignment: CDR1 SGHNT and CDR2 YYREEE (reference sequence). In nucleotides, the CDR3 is TGTGCCAGCAGCTTGAGCGGGGGGGTCGGTACGCAGTATTTT. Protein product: CASSLSGGVGTQYF.

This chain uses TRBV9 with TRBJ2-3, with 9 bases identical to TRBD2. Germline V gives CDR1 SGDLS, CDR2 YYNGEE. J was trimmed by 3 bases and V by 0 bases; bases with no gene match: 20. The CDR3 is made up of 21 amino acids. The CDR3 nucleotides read TGTGCCAGCAGCGTAGGTGCGCGGGGGGGCCGCGGTTTATTTGAAACAGATACGCAGTATTTT. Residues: CASSVGARGGRGLFETDTQYF.

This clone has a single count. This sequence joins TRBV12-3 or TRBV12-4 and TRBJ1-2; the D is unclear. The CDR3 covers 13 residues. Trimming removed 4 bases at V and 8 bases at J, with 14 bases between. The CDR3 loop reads CASSSRTVAGYTF. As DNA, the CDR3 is TGTGCCAGCAGTTCCCGAACAGTGGCGGGCTACACCTTC.

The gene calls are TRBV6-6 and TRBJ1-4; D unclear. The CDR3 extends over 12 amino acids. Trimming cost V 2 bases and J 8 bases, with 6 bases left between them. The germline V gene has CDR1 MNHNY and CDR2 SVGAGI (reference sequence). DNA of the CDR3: TGTGCCAGCAGTTACGTTCCGGAAAAACTGTTTTTT. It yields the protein CASSYVPEKLFF.

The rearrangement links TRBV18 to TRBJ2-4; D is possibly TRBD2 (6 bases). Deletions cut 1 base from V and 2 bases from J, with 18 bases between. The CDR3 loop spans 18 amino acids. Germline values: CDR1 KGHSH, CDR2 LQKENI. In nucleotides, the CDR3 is TGTGCCAGCTCACCACTGGGAGGAGGGGTGCTGACCAAAAACATTCAGTACTTC. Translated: CASSPLGGGVLTKNIQYF. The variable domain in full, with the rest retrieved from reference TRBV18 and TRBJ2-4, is NAGVMQNPRHLVRRRGQEARLRCSPMKGHSHVYWYRQLPEEGLKFMVYLQKENIIDESGMPKERFSAEFPKEGPSILRIQQVVRGDSAAYFCASSPLGGGVLTKNIQYFGAGTRLSVL.

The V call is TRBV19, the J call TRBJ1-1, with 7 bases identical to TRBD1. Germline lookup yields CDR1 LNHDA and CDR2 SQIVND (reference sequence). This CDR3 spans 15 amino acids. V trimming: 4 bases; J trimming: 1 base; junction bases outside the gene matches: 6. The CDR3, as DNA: TGTGCCAGTAGTAGTTCCGGGACAGAGAACACTGAAGCTTTCTTT. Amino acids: CASSSSGTENTEAFF.

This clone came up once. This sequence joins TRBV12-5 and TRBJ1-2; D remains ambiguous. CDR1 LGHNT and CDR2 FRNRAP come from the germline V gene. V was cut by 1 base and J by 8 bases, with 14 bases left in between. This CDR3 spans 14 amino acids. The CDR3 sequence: CASGLGRGLGGYTF. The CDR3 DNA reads TGTGCTAGTGGTTTGGGAAGAGGACTGGGGGGCTACACCTTC.

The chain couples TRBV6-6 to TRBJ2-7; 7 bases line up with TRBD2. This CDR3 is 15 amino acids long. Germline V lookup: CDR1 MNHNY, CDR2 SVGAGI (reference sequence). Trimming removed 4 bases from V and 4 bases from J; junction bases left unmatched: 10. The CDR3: CASSSTGTNFYEQYF. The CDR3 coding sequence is TGTGCCAGCAGTTCAACCGGGACTAACTTTTACGAGCAGTACTTC.

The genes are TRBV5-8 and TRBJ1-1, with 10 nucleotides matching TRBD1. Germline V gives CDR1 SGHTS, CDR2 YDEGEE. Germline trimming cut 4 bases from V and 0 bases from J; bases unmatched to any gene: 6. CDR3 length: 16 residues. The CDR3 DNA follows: TGTGCCAGCAGCAACCCGGGACAGGGGATGAACACTGAAGCTTTCTTT. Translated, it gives CASSNPGQGMNTEAFF.

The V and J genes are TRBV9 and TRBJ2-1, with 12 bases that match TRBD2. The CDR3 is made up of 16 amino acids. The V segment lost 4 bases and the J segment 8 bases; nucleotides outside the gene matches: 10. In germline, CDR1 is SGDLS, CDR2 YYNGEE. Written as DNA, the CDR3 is TGTGCCAGCAGCTCCCACCCTAGCGGGGGGGCCCATGAGCAGTTCTTC. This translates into CASSSHPSGGAHEQFF. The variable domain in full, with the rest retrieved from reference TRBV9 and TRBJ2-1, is DSGVTQTPKHLITATGQRVTLRCSPRSGDLSVYWYQQSLDQGLQFLIQYYNGEERAKGNILERFSAQQFPDLHSELNLSSLELGDSALYFCASSSHPSGGAHEQFFGPGTRLTVL.

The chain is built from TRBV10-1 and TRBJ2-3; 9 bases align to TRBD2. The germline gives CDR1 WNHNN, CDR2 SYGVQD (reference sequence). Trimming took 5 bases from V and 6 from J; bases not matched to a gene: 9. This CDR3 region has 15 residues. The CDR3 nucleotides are TGCGCCAGCAGTCAGCGGGGGGCCCGGGCGGATACGCAGTATTTT. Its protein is CASSQRGARADTQYF.

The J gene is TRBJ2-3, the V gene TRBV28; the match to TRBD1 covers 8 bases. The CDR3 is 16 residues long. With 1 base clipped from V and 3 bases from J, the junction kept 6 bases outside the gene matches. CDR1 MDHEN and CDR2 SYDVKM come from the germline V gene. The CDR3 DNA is TGTGCCAGCAGTTTATCGGGGACAGGAGATACAGATACGCAGTATTTT. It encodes CASSLSGTGDTDTQYF.

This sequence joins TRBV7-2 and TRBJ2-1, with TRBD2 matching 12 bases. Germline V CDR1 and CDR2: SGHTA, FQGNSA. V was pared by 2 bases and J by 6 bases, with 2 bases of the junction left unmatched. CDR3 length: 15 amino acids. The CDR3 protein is CASSLLAGGRNEQFF. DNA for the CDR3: TGTGCCAGCAGCTTACTAGCGGGAGGGCGCAATGAGCAGTTCTTC.

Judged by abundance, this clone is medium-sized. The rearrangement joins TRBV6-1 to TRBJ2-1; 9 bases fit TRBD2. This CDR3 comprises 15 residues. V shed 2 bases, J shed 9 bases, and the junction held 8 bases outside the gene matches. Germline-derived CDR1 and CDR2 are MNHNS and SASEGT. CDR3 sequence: CASSESPSSGAEQFF. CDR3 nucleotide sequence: TGTGCCAGCAGTGAAAGTCCCTCTAGCGGGGCTGAGCAGTTCTTC.

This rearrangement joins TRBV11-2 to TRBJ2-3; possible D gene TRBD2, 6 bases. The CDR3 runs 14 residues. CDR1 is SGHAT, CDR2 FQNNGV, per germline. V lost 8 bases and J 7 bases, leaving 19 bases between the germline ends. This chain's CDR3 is CASRRETEPNTQYF. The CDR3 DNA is TGTGCCAGCCGGCGGGAAACCGAGCCGAATACGCAGTATTTT.

The CDR3 bases are TGCGCCAGCAGCCGTTCGCAGGGCGCCGGGGAGACCCAGTACTTC. Amino acid sequence: CASSRSQGAGETQYF. The V gene is TRBV5-1, the J gene TRBJ2-5, with D tentatively TRBD1 (5 bases). Germline values: CDR1 SGHRS, CDR2 YFSETQ. The CDR3 has 15 amino acids. The germline V and J ends were trimmed by 4 bases and 5 bases, with 18 bases remaining between them.

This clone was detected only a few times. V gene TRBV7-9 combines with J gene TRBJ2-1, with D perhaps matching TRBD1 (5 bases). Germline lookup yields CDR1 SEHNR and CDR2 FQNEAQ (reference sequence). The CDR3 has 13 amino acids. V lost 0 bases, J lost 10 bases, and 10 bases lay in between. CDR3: CASSLAGPEEQFF. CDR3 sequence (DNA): TGTGCCAGCAGCTTAGCGGGGCCCGAGGAGCAGTTCTTC.

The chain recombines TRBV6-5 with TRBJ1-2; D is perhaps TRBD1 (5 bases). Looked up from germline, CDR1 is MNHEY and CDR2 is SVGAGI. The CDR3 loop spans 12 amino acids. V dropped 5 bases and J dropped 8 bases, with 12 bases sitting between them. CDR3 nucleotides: TGTGCCAGCAGTCCGACGGGGGAGGGCTACACCTTC. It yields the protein CASSPTGEGYTF.

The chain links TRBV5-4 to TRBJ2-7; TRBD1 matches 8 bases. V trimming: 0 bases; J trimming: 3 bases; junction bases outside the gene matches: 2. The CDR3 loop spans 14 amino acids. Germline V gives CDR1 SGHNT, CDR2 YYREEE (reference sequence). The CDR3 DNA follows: TGTGCCAGCAGCTTGGCCGGGACAGGCTACGAGCAGTACTTC. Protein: CASSLAGTGYEQYF.

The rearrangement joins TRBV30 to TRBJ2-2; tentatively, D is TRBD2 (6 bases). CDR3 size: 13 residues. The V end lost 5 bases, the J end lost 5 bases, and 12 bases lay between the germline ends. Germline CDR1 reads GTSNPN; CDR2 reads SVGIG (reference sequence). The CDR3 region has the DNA TGTGCCTGGGCCTTGGGGGGAACCGGGGAGCTGTTTTTT. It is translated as CAWALGGTGELFF.

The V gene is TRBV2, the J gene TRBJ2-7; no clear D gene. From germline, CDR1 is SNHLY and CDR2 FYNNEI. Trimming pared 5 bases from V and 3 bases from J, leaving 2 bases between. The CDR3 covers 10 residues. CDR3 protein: CASSYYEQYF. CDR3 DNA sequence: TGTGCCAGCAGTTACTACGAGCAGTACTTC.

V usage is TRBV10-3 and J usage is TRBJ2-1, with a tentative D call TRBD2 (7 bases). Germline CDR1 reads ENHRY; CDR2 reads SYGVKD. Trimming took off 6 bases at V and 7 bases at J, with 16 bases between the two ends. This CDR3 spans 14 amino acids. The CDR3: CAISLTGGVNEQFF. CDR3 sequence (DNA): TGTGCCATCAGCCTAACGGGGGGCGTTAATGAGCAGTTCTTC.

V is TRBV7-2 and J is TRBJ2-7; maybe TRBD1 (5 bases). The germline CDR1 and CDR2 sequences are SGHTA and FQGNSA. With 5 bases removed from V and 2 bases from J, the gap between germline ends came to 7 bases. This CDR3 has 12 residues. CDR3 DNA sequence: TGTGCCAGCAGCACGGACACCTACGAGCAGTACTTC. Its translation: CASSTDTYEQYF.

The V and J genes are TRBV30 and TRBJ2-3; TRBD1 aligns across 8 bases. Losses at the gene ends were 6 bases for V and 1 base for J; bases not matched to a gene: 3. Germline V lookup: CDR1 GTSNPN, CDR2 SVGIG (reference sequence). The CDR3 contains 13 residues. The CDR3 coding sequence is TGTGCCTGTACGACAGGGGGCACAGATACGCAGTATTTT. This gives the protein CACTTGGTDTQYF.

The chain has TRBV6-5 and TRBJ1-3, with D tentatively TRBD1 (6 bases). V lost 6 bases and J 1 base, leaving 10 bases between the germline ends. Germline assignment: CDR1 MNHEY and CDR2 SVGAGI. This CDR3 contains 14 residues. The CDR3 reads CASSDTGSGNTIYF. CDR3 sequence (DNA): TGTGCCAGCAGCGATACAGGGTCTGGAAACACCATATATTTT.

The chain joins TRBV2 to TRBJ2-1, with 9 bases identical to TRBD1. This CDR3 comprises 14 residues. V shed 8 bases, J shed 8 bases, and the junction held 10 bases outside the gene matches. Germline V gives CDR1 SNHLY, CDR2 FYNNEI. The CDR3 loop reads CASLQGALRDEQFF. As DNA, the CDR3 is TGTGCCAGCCTACAGGGGGCGCTTCGGGATGAGCAGTTCTTC. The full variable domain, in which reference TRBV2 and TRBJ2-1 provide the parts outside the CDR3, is EPEVTQTPSHQVTQMGQEVILRCVPISNHLYFYWYRQILGQKVEFLVSFYNNEISEKSEIFDDQFSVERPDGSNFTLKIRSTKLEDSAMYFCASLQGALRDEQFFGPGTRLTVL.

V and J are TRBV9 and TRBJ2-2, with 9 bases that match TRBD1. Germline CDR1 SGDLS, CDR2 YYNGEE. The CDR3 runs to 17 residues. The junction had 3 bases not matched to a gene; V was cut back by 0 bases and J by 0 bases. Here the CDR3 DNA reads TGTGCCAGCAGCGTAGGGGGACAGGGATCGAACACCGGGGAGCTGTTTTTT. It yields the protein CASSVGGQGSNTGELFF.

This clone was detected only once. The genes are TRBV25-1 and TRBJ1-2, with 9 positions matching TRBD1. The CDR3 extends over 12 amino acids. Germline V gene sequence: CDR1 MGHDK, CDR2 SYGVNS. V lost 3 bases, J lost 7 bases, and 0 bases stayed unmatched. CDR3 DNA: TGTGCCAGCAGTGAGACAGGGGGTGGCTACACCTTC. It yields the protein CASSETGGGYTF.

CDR3 in DNA: TGTGCCAGCAGCTTAGCCCGGCGGGACAGTCTTTACGAGCAGTACTTC. Amino acids: CASSLARRDSLYEQYF. V gene TRBV7-8 combines with J gene TRBJ2-7; TRBD1 might be the D (7 bases). Deletions cut 0 bases from V and 4 bases from J, with 16 bases between. The CDR3 spans 16 residues. Germline V CDR1 and CDR2: SGHVS, FQNEAQ.